This TCR beta chain was sequenced during a study of spatial heterogeneity in lung cancer. Study-wide findings and caveats: Ubiquitous expanded tumor TCRs showed up in blood more at resection than follow-up.

This clonotype was found many times. The antigen is not known. TCRdb re-analysed the 5' RACE reads in MiXCR, keeping a single row per CDR3 protein. The table lists approximately 38,000 distinct CDR3 sequences, 4.5% to 6% of them singletons. As to time point: sample taken at primary tumor resection. Unsorted whole RNA samples from tumor, nontumor lung or frozen PBMC were sequenced. V lost 6 bases to trimming and J lost 3 bases, with 20 bases between them. CDR1 and CDR2 (germline): ENHRY, SYGVKD. CDR3 size: 16 residues. This material consisted of PBMCs, taken at surgery. The chain links TRBV10-3 to TRBJ1-1; no firm D call. This clonotype was obtained from a male donor with early-stage non-small cell lung cancer. CDR3 nucleotides: TGTGCCATCAGCACGGGTGAGGGTCGTCGGGACACTGAAGCTTTCTTT. Amino acids: CAISTGEGRRDTEAFF.